This TCR beta chain is drawn from a study of T cells in Graves' hyperthyroidism and ophthalmopathy. Trimming pared 5 bases from V and 9 bases from J, leaving 14 bases between. The CDR3 runs 14 residues. This clonotype was found many times. The antigen remains undetermined. Amplified TCR beta CDR3 regions derived from RNA transcripts. The primer set for the first-round RT-PCR of the TCR CDR3 was HTBI. TCRdb ran MiXCR on the multiplex PCR reads and lists one entry per CDR3 protein. The sample carries under 550,000 distinct CDR3 sequences, just under 20% recorded once. Broader study findings: Ophthalmopathy was distinguished from stable hyperthyroidism by 13 V-J signatures.

It was uncontrolled infection, other autoimmune disease, pregnancy or lactation that excluded patients. The rearrangement joins TRBV12-3 or TRBV12-4 to TRBJ1-6; TRBD1 is a possible D gene (5 bases). The sample consisted of blood. The clonotype originates from a man in his forties or fifties with Graves' ophthalmopathy. The CDR3 DNA follows: TGTGCCAGCAGTGCGGACACTACGATTTCACCCCTCCACTTT. It codes for CASSADTTISPLHF.